These 20 T cell receptor beta chains were sequenced from one sample in a study of siplizumab effects on memory and regulatory T cells. The data were produced by immunoSEQ multiplex PCR, yet TCRdb's version contains in-frame clones alone and is incomplete. The profile covers 90,000 to 130,000 clones, with approximately 92% appearing a single time and around 1.3% taken by the ten largest. Sequences were obtained from CD4+ T cells sorted from blood. These receptors were obtained from a human donor in good health.

V and J are TRBV7-9 and TRBJ2-5; tentative D call: TRBD2 (6 bases). The CDR3 length is 15 residues. V dropped 2 bases and J dropped 2 bases, with 12 bases sitting between them. Germline assignment: CDR1 SEHNR and CDR2 FQNEAQ (reference sequence). CDR3 sequence: CASSLRGGMQETQYF. DNA for the CDR3: TGTGCCAGCAGCTTAAGAGGCGGGATGCAAGAGACCCAGTACTTC. Filled out from reference TRBV7-9 and TRBJ2-5, the complete variable domain reads DTGVSQNPRHKITKRGQNVTFRCDPISEHNRLYWYRQTLGQGPEFLTYFQNEAQLEKSRLLSDRFSAERPKGSFSTLEIQRTEQGDSAMYLCASSLRGGMQETQYFGPGTRLLVL.

J is TRBJ2-7 and V is TRBV14, with 8 bases fitting TRBD1. Germline CDR1 reads SGHDN; CDR2 reads FVKESK. Trimming took 2 bases from V and 3 from J; bases not matched to a gene: 6. The CDR3 has 15 amino acids. DNA of the CDR3: TGTGCCAGCAGCCAATACAGGGGGGTATACTACGAGCAGTACTTC. Encoded protein: CASSQYRGVYYEQYF.

This chain joins TRBV6-5 and TRBJ2-7, with 12 bases that match TRBD2. Trimming at V came to 5 bases and at J to 6 bases, leaving 5 bases not matched to a gene. The CDR3 extends over 14 amino acids. CDR1 and CDR2 from the germline V gene are MNHEY and SVGAGI. The CDR3 DNA sequence: TGTGCCAGCAGTCGGGCTAGCGGGAGGGGCGAGCAGTACTTC. Amino acids: CASSRASGRGEQYF.

This clone appeared once. This rearrangement joins TRBV15 to TRBJ1-3; the D gene is possibly TRBD1 (5 bases). Trimming shortened V by 2 bases and J by 0 bases, and 11 bases separated the two germline ends. The CDR3 loop spans 16 amino acids. Germline values: CDR1 LNHNV, CDR2 YYDKDF (reference sequence). Written as DNA, the CDR3 is TGTGCCACCAGCAGACAAACAGGAAGCTCTGGAAACACCATATATTTT. Residues: CATSRQTGSSGNTIYF. The full variable domain, completed using reference TRBV15 and TRBJ1-3, is DAMVIQNPRYQVTQFGKPVTLSCSQTLNHNVMYWYQQKSSQAPKLLFHYYDKDFNNEADTPDNFQSRRPNTSFCFLDIRSPGLGDTAMYLCATSRQTGSSGNTIYFGEGSWLTVV.

This chain connects TRBV6-1 to TRBJ2-4; D tentatively reads TRBD1 or TRBD2 (5 bases each). V was trimmed by 0 bases and J by 7 bases, leaving 13 bases between them. Germline V CDR1 and CDR2: MNHNS, SASEGT. The CDR3 has 15 residues. The CDR3 loop is CASSEAGVGRNIQYF. CDR3 sequence (DNA): TGTGCCAGCAGTGAAGCGGGGGTCGGTCGGAACATTCAGTACTTC.

This clone was detected only a few times. The chain joins TRBV12-5 to TRBJ2-1, with a weak D call TRBD1 (5 bases). Trimming removed 2 bases from V and 10 bases from J, with 18 bases in between. The CDR3 totals 15 residues. CDR1 and CDR2 (germline): LGHNT, FRNRAP. The DNA for the CDR3 is TGTGCTAGTGGTTTGCCCTATAGGGGCCCTCGGGAGCAGTTCTTC. Its protein product is CASGLPYRGPREQFF.

The V call is TRBV5-6, the J call TRBJ1-1; D is unclear. The V and J ends lost 1 base and 0 bases respectively, with 4 bases between them. The CDR3 spans 13 residues. The germline CDR1 and CDR2 sequences are SGHDT and YYEEEE. The CDR3 loop reads CASSLLMNTEAFF. For the CDR3, the DNA is TGTGCCAGCAGCTTGCTCATGAACACTGAAGCTTTCTTT.

CDR3 protein: CSVSQAYEQYF. The CDR3 nucleotides read TGCAGCGTTAGCCAGGCCTACGAGCAGTACTTC. The chain is built from TRBV29-1 and TRBJ2-7; D gene ambiguous. CDR1 and CDR2 (germline): SQVTM, ANQGSEA. The V gene lost 5 bases and the J gene lost 2 bases, with 7 bases spanning the gap. CDR3 length: 11 amino acids.

This sequence joins TRBV9 and TRBJ1-3; TRBD1 matches 8 bases. The CDR3 sequence is 15 residues long. The V segment lost 3 bases and the J segment 0 bases; nucleotides outside the gene matches: 2. From germline, CDR1 is SGDLS and CDR2 YYNGEE. This chain's CDR3 is CASSATGGSGNTIYF. Written as DNA, the CDR3 is TGTGCCAGCAGCGCTACAGGGGGCTCTGGAAACACCATATATTTT.

This chain links TRBV2 with TRBJ1-2; unclear D gene. The germline CDR1 and CDR2 sequences are SNHLY and FYNNEI. Trimming shortened V by 2 bases and J by 1 base, and 8 bases separated the two germline ends. The CDR3 covers 14 residues. The CDR3 loop reads CASSEQMINYGYTF. CDR3 in DNA: TGTGCCAGCAGTGAACAGATGATTAACTATGGCTACACCTTC. Full variable domain (remainder filled in from reference TRBV2 and TRBJ1-2): EPEVTQTPSHQVTQMGQEVILRCVPISNHLYFYWYRQILGQKVEFLVSFYNNEISEKSEIFDDQFSVERPDGSNFTLKIRSTKLEDSAMYFCASSEQMINYGYTFGSGTRLTVV.

V is TRBV6-5 and J is TRBJ2-3; TRBD2 is a possible D gene (5 bases). In germline, CDR1 is MNHEY, CDR2 SVGAGI. CDR3 length: 16 residues. V lost 0 bases and J lost 3, with 13 bases in between. The CDR3 DNA follows: TGTGCCAGCAGTTACTCGAGCGGAAGAGGAACAGATACGCAGTATTTT. It encodes CASSYSSGRGTDTQYF.

The chain links TRBV5-1 to TRBJ2-1; the D gene could be TRBD1 or TRBD2 (5 bases each). Trimming pared 0 bases from V and 4 bases from J, leaving 8 bases between. Germline-derived CDR1 and CDR2 are SGHRS and YFSETQ. The CDR3 has 14 amino acids. CDR3 amino acids: CASSLVGGYNEQFF. The CDR3 DNA sequence: TGCGCCAGCAGCTTGGTTGGGGGATACAATGAGCAGTTCTTC.

The chain has TRBV18 and TRBJ1-2; 12 bases agree with TRBD1. Germline CDR1 reads KGHSH; CDR2 reads LQKENI. J gave up 7 bases and V 2 bases, and 8 bases lay outside the gene matches. The CDR3 loop spans 16 amino acids. The CDR3 loop is CASSPNAGTGGSGYTF. CDR3 nucleotide sequence: TGTGCCAGCTCACCAAATGCTGGGACAGGGGGCAGTGGCTACACCTTC.

The chain has TRBV11-3 and TRBJ2-2; D gene unclear. Per the germline V gene, CDR1 is SGHNT and CDR2 is YENEEA. This CDR3 comprises 12 residues. V lost 1 base and J 4 bases, leaving 1 base between the germline ends. CDR3: CASSLGTGELFF. DNA for the CDR3: TGTGCCAGCAGCTTAGGCACCGGGGAGCTGTTTTTT.

The chain links TRBV9 to TRBJ1-6; D may be TRBD1 (5 bases). CDR3 length: 15 amino acids. V was cut by 0 bases and J by 8 bases, with 12 bases left in between. Germline V gives CDR1 SGDLS, CDR2 YYNGEE. The CDR3 sequence: CASSVVVGADSPLHF. Written as DNA, the CDR3 is TGTGCCAGCAGCGTAGTGGTAGGGGCCGATTCACCCCTCCACTTT.

The chain links TRBV2 to TRBJ1-2; D gene uncertain. Per the germline V gene, CDR1 is SNHLY and CDR2 is FYNNEI. The CDR3 is 13 residues long. Between the trimmed V and J ends, which lost 4 bases and 4 bases, there was a span of 10 bases. The CDR3 DNA reads as TGTGCCAGCAGTGCCGGGGAAGGCTATGGCTACACCTTC. It codes for CASSAGEGYGYTF.

This clone was seen a single time. This chain uses TRBV10-3 with TRBJ1-6; TRBD1 aligns across 8 bases. Germline V gene lookup returns CDR1 ENHRY and CDR2 SYGVKD. Trimming at V came to 2 bases and at J to 7 bases, leaving 1 base not matched to a gene. This CDR3 region has 14 residues. This CDR3 is CAISEGQGNSPLHF. The CDR3 nucleotides are TGTGCCATCAGTGAGGGACAGGGAAATTCACCCCTCCACTTT.

The rearrangement joins TRBV19 to TRBJ1-5, with D maybe TRBD1 (5 bases). The V gene's germline CDR1 is LNHDA and CDR2 SQIVND (reference sequence). The CDR3 extends over 16 amino acids. Trimming removed 7 bases from V and 0 bases from J, with 16 bases in between. The CDR3 loop reads CASNSGAADSNQPQHF. Written as DNA, the CDR3 is TGTGCCAGTAATAGCGGGGCAGCGGATAGCAATCAGCCCCAGCATTTT.

The chain combines TRBV29-1 with TRBJ1-2, with a weak D call TRBD1 (6 bases). Germline V CDR1 and CDR2: SQVTM, ANQGSEA. The CDR3 totals 14 residues. Trimming removed 6 bases from V and 3 bases from J, with 17 bases in between. Here the CDR3 DNA reads TGCAGCGTCAGACAGTGGACAGTGGACTATGGCTACACCTTC. Translated, it gives CSVRQWTVDYGYTF.

The chain's CDR3 is CASNDLAGGSYEQYF. CDR3 in DNA: TGTGCCAGTAACGACCTAGCGGGAGGTAGCTACGAGCAGTACTTC. The rearrangement links TRBV19 to TRBJ2-7; TRBD2 agrees at 11 bases. The junction had 8 bases not matched to a gene; V was cut back by 7 bases and J by 3 bases. Per the germline V gene, CDR1 is LNHDA and CDR2 is SQIVND (reference sequence). This CDR3 comprises 15 residues.